This T cell receptor (beta chain) was recovered during a study of shared T cell receptors in the human thymus. Germline V gene lookup returns CDR1 LGHNA and CDR2 YSLEER. Unmatched junction bases numbered 2, after V lost 4 bases and J lost 5 bases. The CDR3 is made up of 14 amino acids. Clones were sequenced by immunoSEQ multiplex PCR, and TCRdb holds only the in-frame ones, with some missing. The data hold 450,000 to 650,000 clones, with around three quarters observed a single time. These data were also filed under a second study, of human thymus T cells. As that report states: Corrective heart surgery yielded resections, and these provided the thymus tissue.

Sequenced sample: thymocytes. The V call is TRBV4-3, the J call TRBJ1-4; 9 bases are a match to TRBD1. This clonotype was sampled from a boy under two years old with a congenital heart defect. The CDR3 sequence is CASSRDRANEKLFF. The CDR3, as DNA: TGCGCCAGCAGCCGGGACAGGGCGAATGAAAAACTGTTTTTT.